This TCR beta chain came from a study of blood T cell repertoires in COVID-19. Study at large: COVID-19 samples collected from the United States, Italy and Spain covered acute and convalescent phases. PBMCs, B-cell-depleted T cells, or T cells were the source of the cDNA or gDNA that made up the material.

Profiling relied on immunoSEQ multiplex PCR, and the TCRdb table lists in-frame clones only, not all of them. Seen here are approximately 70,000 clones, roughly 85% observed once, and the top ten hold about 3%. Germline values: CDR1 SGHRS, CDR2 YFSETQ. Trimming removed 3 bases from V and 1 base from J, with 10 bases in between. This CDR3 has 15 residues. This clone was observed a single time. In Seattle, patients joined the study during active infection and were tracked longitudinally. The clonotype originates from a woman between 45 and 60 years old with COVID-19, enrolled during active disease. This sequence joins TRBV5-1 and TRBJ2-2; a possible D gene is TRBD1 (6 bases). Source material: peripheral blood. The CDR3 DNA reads TGCGCCAGCAGCTCGGGACACATGAACACCGGGGAGCTGTTTTTT. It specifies CASSSGHMNTGELFF.